Listed below are T cell receptor beta chains from one sample, sequenced in a study of human T cells and chemical hapten exposure. TCRdb ran MiXCR on the RACE reads and lists one entry per CDR3 protein. The sample carries approximately 34,000 distinct CDR3 sequences, around 6.4% recorded once. The sample in question was whole blood, obtained in connection with sensitization to the hapten diphenylcyclopropenone (DPC). These receptors were taken from a woman aged 25 to 45 with alopecia areata. Some clones in this sample may be carry-over from other donors' samples. The CDR3 runs from the conserved cysteine through the conserved F or W. A D gene is named only where the DNA matches it firmly. Not every row has a clone size; where given, it reads once, few, many or a size class.

CASLRDRSGANVLTF,TGTGCCTCACTCCGGGACAGGTCTGGGGCCAACGTCCTGACTTTC,TRBJ2-6,many,TRBD1,TRBV10-3
CSASVNTQYF,TGCAGTGCTAGTGTCAATACGCAGTATTTT,TRBJ2-3,many,-,TRBV20-1
CASSQAVQYNQPQHF,TGCGCCAGCAGCCAAGCGGTACAGTACAATCAGCCCCAGCATTTT,TRBJ1-5,few,-,TRBV4-3
CASIRGTKAEKLFF,TGTGCCAGCATCAGGGGCACTAAGGCCGAAAAACTGTTTTTT,TRBJ1-4,-,-,TRBV6-1
CASSLGGAYGYTF,TGTGCCAGCAGTTTAGGCGGGGCCTATGGCTACACCTTC,TRBJ1-2,few,-,TRBV12-3/TRBV12-4
CASSRLAGASSYNSPLHF,TGTGCCAGCAGCCGGCTGGCAGGGGCGAGCTCCTATAATTCACCCCTCCACTTT,TRBJ1-6,many,-,TRBV14
CASSIDLRAPHNEQFF,TGTGCCAGTAGTATAGATCTCCGGGCACCTCACAATGAGCAGTTCTTC,TRBJ2-1,-,-,TRBV19
CATSGQGTNQPQHF,TGTGCCACCTCTGGACAGGGAACCAATCAGCCCCAGCATTTT,TRBJ1-5,-,TRBD1,TRBV24-1
CASSLLTDTQYF,TGTGCCAGCAGCCTCCTCACAGATACGCAGTATTTT,TRBJ2-3,medium-sized,-,TRBV5-6
CASSGRGRNTEAFF,TGTGCCAGCAGTGGCAGGGGTCGAAACACTGAAGCTTTCTTT,TRBJ1-1,-,-,TRBV6-2/TRBV6-3
CSARRQGRGYTEAFF,TGCAGTGCTAGACGGCAGGGCCGGGGGTACACTGAAGCTTTCTTT,TRBJ1-1,many,-,TRBV20-1
CASSLGVRVSYSYEQYF,TGCGCCAGCAGCTTGGGAGTCCGGGTGAGTTACTCCTACGAGCAGTACTTC,TRBJ2-7,many,-,TRBV5-1
CASSSGGGSEKLFF,TGTGCCAGCAGCTCAGGGGGCGGGTCCGAAAAACTGTTTTTT,TRBJ1-4,-,TRBD1,TRBV7-9
CASSFPASGNTIYF,TGTGCCAGCAGTTTTCCGGCGTCTGGAAACACCATATATTTT,TRBJ1-3,few,-,TRBV12-3/TRBV12-4
CASSLMGTRGNTIYF,TGCGCCAGCAGCTTGATGGGCACAAGAGGAAACACCATATATTTT,TRBJ1-3,-,-,TRBV5-1
CSARDAGGQSNEQFF,TGCAGTGCTAGAGATGCGGGGGGGCAATCTAATGAGCAGTTCTTC,TRBJ2-1,-,TRBD2,TRBV20-1
CASIQPNYGYTF,TGTGCCAGCATACAACCGAACTATGGCTACACCTTC,TRBJ1-2,few,-,TRBV28
CASSPPIGEQYF,TGTGCCAGCAGCCCCCCGATTGGCGAGCAGTACTTC,TRBJ2-7,-,-,TRBV7-2
CASSYPTGGVSPLHF,TGTGCCAGCAGTTACCCGACAGGGGGGGTTTCACCCCTCCACTTT,TRBJ1-6,few,TRBD1,TRBV6-2/TRBV6-3
CASSYSSTGELFF,TGTGCCAGCAGTTATAGTAGCACCGGGGAGCTGTTTTTT,TRBJ2-2,many,-,TRBV7-3
CASSQGLIQETQYF,TGTGCCAGCAGCCAGGGACTGATTCAAGAGACCCAGTACTTC,TRBJ2-5,many,-,TRBV5-4
CASSQPGTGAQQYF,TGCGCCAGCAGCCAACCGGGGACAGGAGCCCAACAGTACTTC,TRBJ2-7,many,TRBD1,TRBV4-3
CASSTGQGFTQETQYF,TGTGCCAGCAGTACAGGACAGGGGTTCACCCAAGAGACCCAGTACTTC,TRBJ2-5,few,TRBD1,TRBV6-2/TRBV6-3
CSARDDRGLVEQYF,TGCAGTGCTAGAGATGACAGGGGGCTGGTCGAGCAGTACTTC,TRBJ2-7,-,TRBD1,TRBV20-1
CASAPETNYNEQFF,TGTGCCAGCGCCCCGGAAACGAACTACAATGAGCAGTTCTTC,TRBJ2-1,few,-,TRBV7-2
CASSKPGHMGDGYTF,TGTGCCAGCAGCAAGCCGGGACACATGGGGGATGGCTACACCTTC,TRBJ1-2,few,-,TRBV7-2
CASSYRDTDTQYF,TGTGCCAGCAGCTACAGGGACACAGATACGCAGTATTTT,TRBJ2-3,many,-,TRBV7-2
CASMRGIPNQPQHF,TGTGCCAGCATGAGAGGGATCCCTAATCAGCCCCAGCATTTT,TRBJ1-5,-,-,TRBV6-2/TRBV6-3
CASSSGTASSYEQYF,TGTGCCAGCAGTTCCGGGACAGCCTCCTCCTACGAGCAGTACTTC,TRBJ2-7,many,TRBD1,TRBV28
CASSQDLRGGLYEQYF,TGCGCCAGCAGCCAAGATTTGCGGGGGGGGCTATACGAGCAGTACTTC,TRBJ2-7,few,TRBD2,TRBV4-1
CATSVAGNQETQYF,TGTGCCACCAGTGTGGCGGGGAATCAGGAGACCCAGTACTTC,TRBJ2-5,many,-,TRBV24-1
CASSYLDYTQYF,TGTGCCAGCAGTTACCTGGACTACACCCAGTACTTC,TRBJ2-5,few,-,TRBV6-2/TRBV6-3
CASSVTENNSPLHF,TGTGCCAGCAGCGTGACGGAAAATAATTCACCCCTCCACTTT,TRBJ1-6,few,-,TRBV7-8
CSPDRGGSPLHF,TGCAGTCCAGACAGGGGGGGTTCACCCCTCCACTTT,TRBJ1-6,many,TRBD1,TRBV20-1
CCAAGTGIYEQYF,TGCTGTGCTGCCGGGACAGGGATCTACGAGCAGTACTTC,TRBJ2-7,-,TRBD1,TRBV20-1
CASSLAGQNTEAFF,TGTGCCAGCAGCTTAGCGGGACAGAACACTGAAGCTTTCTTT,TRBJ1-1,many,-,TRBV7-3
CASSPSGQGYTGELFF,TGTGCCAGCAGCCCCTCAGGACAGGGGTACACCGGGGAGCTGTTTTTT,TRBJ2-2,few,TRBD1,TRBV7-8
CASSMRNRQETQYF,TGTGCCAGTAGTATGAGGAACAGACAAGAGACCCAGTACTTC,TRBJ2-5,few,-,TRBV19
CASSLEGRASYGYTF,TGCGCCAGCAGCTTGGAGGGCAGGGCAAGCTATGGCTACACCTTC,TRBJ1-2,many,-,TRBV5-1
CASSLALGPNSPLHF,TGTGCCAGCAGCTTAGCGCTCGGACCAAATTCACCCCTCCACTTT,TRBJ1-6,many,-,TRBV7-2
CASSPRYGVQETQYF,TGTGCCAGTAGCCCACGTTATGGGGTTCAAGAGACCCAGTACTTC,TRBJ2-5,-,-,TRBV19
CASRPGLAGGSQYF,TGTGCCAGCAGACCGGGACTAGCGGGGGGGTCGCAGTATTTT,TRBJ2-3,few,TRBD2,TRBV12-3/TRBV12-4
CASAGLAGKNIQYF,TGTGCCAGCGCCGGACTAGCTGGCAAAAACATTCAGTACTTC,TRBJ2-4,few,TRBD2,TRBV27
CASSFRRDNSPLHF,TGTGCCAGCAGCTTTCGGCGGGATAATTCACCCCTCCACTTT,TRBJ1-6,few,-,TRBV5-4
CASSPPARVSYEQYF,TGTGCCAGCTCACCACCGGCCAGAGTTTCCTACGAGCAGTACTTC,TRBJ2-7,many,-,TRBV18
CASSSPAGGLETQYF,TGTGCCAGCAGTTCCCCAGCGGGAGGTTTAGAGACCCAGTACTTC,TRBJ2-5,-,TRBD2,TRBV28
CASSRSGTGETEAFF,TGCGCCAGCAGCCGTTCCGGGACAGGGGAAACTGAAGCTTTCTTT,TRBJ1-1,many,TRBD1,TRBV4-1
CAAVSPAEAFF,TGTGCCGCCGTAAGCCCTGCTGAAGCTTTCTTT,TRBJ1-1,many,-,TRBV28
CASLSQGVAETQYF,TGTGCCAGCCTATCTCAGGGCGTTGCAGAGACCCAGTACTTC,TRBJ2-5,many,-,TRBV12-3/TRBV12-4
CASSPSGADEQFF,TGTGCCAGCAGTCCAAGCGGGGCCGATGAGCAGTTCTTC,TRBJ2-1,many,TRBD2,TRBV6-2/TRBV6-3
CASSLETSPYGYTF,TGTGCCAGCAGCTTAGAGACAAGCCCCTATGGCTACACCTTC,TRBJ1-2,many,-,TRBV7-9